Listed here are 11 T cell receptor beta chains from one sample, sequenced in a study of tumor and adjacent non-tumor tissue in lung cancer. No cell sorting was done before RNA was extracted from the tissue. This non-tumor lung sample came from over 3 cm beyond the tumor edge. A modified ARM-PCR protocol with three rounds of nested PCR amplified TCRbeta. One entry per CDR3 protein results from TCRdb running MiXCR on the multiplex PCR reads. The sample holds 60,000 or so distinct CDR3 sequences, roughly 60% seen once. The material sequenced was distant non-tumor lung tissue. Receptor source: a man in his 70s with non-small cell lung cancer.

To note about this clonotype: Its ends do not fully match the called genes, so a read error is possible. V gene TRBV24-1 combines with J gene TRBJ2-3; 8 bases agree with TRBD2. This CDR3 is built from 16 residues. CDR1 and CDR2 (germline): KGHDR, SFDVKD. CDR3 protein: CATSVPSGSSTDTQCF. The CDR3 DNA follows: TGTGCCACCAGTGTTCCTAGCGGGTCCAGCACAGATACGCAGTGTTTT.

This clonotype showed up many times. V is TRBV10-3 and J is TRBJ2-4, with D perhaps matching TRBD1 (6 bases). Germline CDR1 and CDR2: ENHRY and SYGVKD. The CDR3 consists of 15 residues. Trimming pared 3 bases from V and 3 bases from J, leaving 12 bases between. This CDR3 is CAISDSRGIKNIQYF. CDR3 nucleotides: TGTGCCATCAGTGACTCCAGGGGAATCAAAAACATTCAGTACTTC.

About this clonotype: This clone may be a read error of a much larger clone one base away. V gene TRBV29-1 combines with J gene TRBJ2-7; tentatively, D is TRBD1 (5 bases). The CDR3 contains 13 residues. V was shortened by 5 bases and J by 5 bases, with 16 bases between the two germline ends. CDR1 is SQVTM, CDR2 ANQGSEA, per germline. The CDR3 DNA reads as TGCAGCGTTAAGACAAGGGGCTTGAACGAGCAGTACTTC. Protein sequence: CSVKTRGLNEQYF.

The sample holds one count of this clonotype. This may be a read error: a much more frequent sequence differs by one nucleotide. The chain links TRBV10-3 to TRBJ2-5; D is unresolved. Germline loops: CDR1 ENHRY, CDR2 SYGVKD. The CDR3 runs 13 residues. The CDR3, as DNA: TGTGCCATCAGTGACCGCTCCCAAGAGACCCAGGACTTC. The encoded protein is CAISDRSQETQDF.

Comments on this clonotype: Since a much larger clone is just one base distant, this may be a read error. Since no conserved phenylalanine or tryptophan closes the CDR3, a read error is the likely cause. The rearrangement joins TRBV12-3 or TRBV12-4 to TRBJ1-4, with 7 positions matching TRBD1. The CDR3 runs to 15 residues. V shed 5 bases and J 5 bases; nucleotides not matched to a gene: 8. CDR3 amino acids: CASSQRTGLNEKLFL. CDR3 DNA sequence: TGTGCCAGCAGTCAGAGGACAGGTTTGAATGAAAAACTGTTTTTA.

This clonotype came up a few times. Relative to the germline gene, one junction end is altered; a read error may explain this. This rearrangement joins TRBV18 to TRBJ2-1, with TRBD1 matching over 9 bases. The CDR3 is 16 residues long. Per the germline V gene, CDR1 is KGHSH and CDR2 is LQKENI. The CDR3 loop reads CASSTPGGQGPDEQFF. As DNA, the CDR3 is TGTGCCAGCTCAACACCTGGAGGACAGGGGCCTGATGAGCAGTTCTTC.

This clonotype was observed once. The junction shows a germline mismatch at one end, possibly a read error. J is TRBJ2-1 and V is TRBV28; D is tentatively TRBD1 or TRBD2 (6 bases each). Germline V gives CDR1 MDHEN, CDR2 SYDVKM. This CDR3 contains 15 residues. The CDR3 coding sequence is TGCGCCAGCAGTTTTGGGGGGCGCGTAATGAATGAGCAGTTCTTC. This sequence encodes CASSFGGRVMNEQFF.

Notes on this clonotype: An end of the junction differs from the germline gene, which may be a read error. The V gene is TRBV7-3, the J gene TRBJ2-3; D might be TRBD2 (7 bases). Germline V gene data show CDR1 as SGHTA and CDR2 as FQGTGA. This CDR3 has 17 residues. The CDR3 reads CASSSATSPKEGDMQYF. The CDR3 DNA is TGTGCCAGCAGTTCGGCGACTAGCCCCAAAGAGGGGGATATGCAGTATTTT.

This clonotype was observed once. Mismatch with germline at one junction end may stem from a read error. The chain carries TRBV11-2 and TRBJ1-2; the D gene is possibly TRBD1 (6 bases). This CDR3 has 13 residues. CDR1 SGHAT and CDR2 FQNNGV come from the germline V gene. The CDR3 here is CACGQGTNYGYTF. DNA of the CDR3: TGTGCCTGCGGGCAGGGGACTAACTACGGCTACACCTTC.

CDR3 loop: CAWTPGKYEQYF. CDR3 sequence (DNA): TGTGCCTGGACCCCCGGCAAATACGAGCAGTACTTC. This chain links TRBV30 with TRBJ2-7; D is unclear. The CDR3 extends over 12 amino acids. The ends were cut back, 4 bases at V and 4 bases at J, with 11 bases in the middle. Germline V gene lookup returns CDR1 GTSNPN and CDR2 SVGIG (reference sequence).

Note on this clonotype: This may be a read error: a much more frequent sequence differs by one nucleotide. The chain employs TRBV28 and TRBJ1-2; tentatively, D is TRBD1 (5 bases). V shed 2 bases and J shed 3 bases, with 10 bases lying between them. Germline loops: CDR1 MDHEN, CDR2 SYDVKM. The CDR3 is 14 amino acids. The CDR3 DNA sequence: TGTGCCAGCAGTTTAGACAGCCGGCACTATGGCTACACCTTC. Protein: CASSLDSRHYGYTF.